The 23 T cell receptor beta chains given below trace back to one sample, sequenced in a study of T cells after yellow fever vaccination. From the 5' RACE reads, TCRdb called clonotypes with MiXCR, one entry per CDR3 protein. Of about 300,000 distinct CDR3 sequences in the sample, approximately 10% were seen once. Material: CD4+ T cells sorted from PBMCs, obtained 5 days after the yellow fever booster vaccination. The receptors were gathered from a man between 18 and 35 years old who received the YFV17D yellow fever vaccine.

There are a few counts of this clonotype. In DNA form, the CDR3 reads TGCGCCAGCAGCTTGGATCCAGGAGTGGCGGACGGCTACACCTTC. This codes for CASSLDPGVADGYTF. The chain couples TRBV5-1 to TRBJ1-2, with no clear D. Germline V gene sequence: CDR1 SGHRS, CDR2 YFSETQ. CDR3 length: 15 residues. Trimming pared 0 bases from V and 8 bases from J, leaving 17 bases between.

This clonotype was counted between two and nine times. This chain connects TRBV7-2 to TRBJ1-1; D may be TRBD1 (6 bases). The CDR3 extends over 14 amino acids. Germline CDR1 is SGHTA and CDR2 is FQGNSA. V was trimmed by 2 bases and J by 5 bases, leaving 12 bases between them. CDR3 coding DNA: TGTGCCAGCAGCTTACCCCAGGGGAGGACTGAAGCTTTCTTT. This translates into CASSLPQGRTEAFF.

The gene calls are TRBV7-2 and TRBJ1-1, with a tentative D call TRBD1 (5 bases). Trimming cost V 5 bases and J 5 bases, with 12 bases left between them. Germline V gives CDR1 SGHTA, CDR2 FQGNSA. CDR3 size: 13 residues. The CDR3 loop reads CASSETGETEAFF. CDR3 DNA: TGTGCCAGCAGCGAGACGGGGGAAACTGAAGCTTTCTTT.

This clonotype was seen at least ten times. J is TRBJ2-3 and V is TRBV4-2; D unclear. The CDR3 covers 14 residues. V lost 0 bases to trimming and J lost 6 bases, with 10 bases between them. Germline assignment: CDR1 LGHNA and CDR2 YNFKEQ. The CDR3 loop is CASSQDKGWDTQYF. The CDR3 DNA reads TGTGCCAGCAGCCAAGATAAAGGCTGGGATACGCAGTATTTT.

A few counts support this clonotype. The rearrangement joins TRBV25-1 to TRBJ1-2, with D unclear. The V and J ends lost 1 base and 7 bases respectively, with 13 bases between them. This CDR3 has 14 amino acids. CDR1 and CDR2 from the germline V gene are MGHDK and SYGVNS. CDR3 protein: CASSELESLSGYTF. DNA for the CDR3: TGTGCCAGCAGTGAATTAGAAAGCCTTAGTGGCTACACCTTC.

The rearrangement uses TRBV20-1 and TRBJ1-4, with TRBD1 as a possible D gene (6 bases). The V end lost 0 bases, the J end lost 7 bases, and 12 bases lay between the germline ends. The CDR3 sequence is 14 residues long. Germline lookup yields CDR1 DFQATT and CDR2 SNEGSKA (reference sequence). In DNA form, the CDR3 reads TGCAGTGCTAGAGATCAACAGGGTGGTGAAAAACTGTTTTTT. Its translation is CSARDQQGGEKLFF.

This clonotype has more than one count but fewer than ten. This sequence joins TRBV12-3 or TRBV12-4 and TRBJ1-2; D is unresolved. The CDR3 contains 16 residues. The V and J ends lost 6 bases and 6 bases respectively, with 23 bases between them. The CDR3 loop reads CASRHYPNRREDGYTF. In DNA, the CDR3 is TGTGCCAGCAGACACTACCCGAACAGACGAGAGGATGGCTACACCTTC.

This clonotype was counted a few times. This sequence joins TRBV7-2 and TRBJ1-2, with a weak D call TRBD1 (6 bases). CDR1 and CDR2 (germline): SGHTA, FQGNSA. V was shortened by 5 bases and J by 8 bases, with 15 bases between the two germline ends. CDR3 length: 13 amino acids. CDR3: CASSPGQQGGYTF. Written as DNA, the CDR3 is TGTGCCAGCAGCCCCGGACAGCAGGGGGGCTACACCTTC.

The chain recombines TRBV6-1 with TRBJ2-5; a possible D gene is TRBD1 (6 bases). Trimming removed 4 bases at V and 0 bases at J, with 9 bases between. CDR1 and CDR2 (germline): MNHNS, SASEGT. The CDR3 is made up of 14 amino acids. The CDR3 region is CASSGGHNQETQYF. The CDR3 nucleotides read TGTGCCAGCAGTGGGGGACATAACCAAGAGACCCAGTACTTC.

This clonotype was seen ten or more times. The chain joins TRBV11-1 to TRBJ2-7; the match to TRBD1 covers 10 bases. V shed 6 bases and J 5 bases; nucleotides not matched to a gene: 7. This CDR3 region has 14 residues. The germline CDR1 and CDR2 sequences are SGHAT and FQDESV (reference sequence). The CDR3 here is CASSRDRGINEQYF. CDR3 DNA sequence: TGTGCCAGCAGTCGGGACAGGGGTATCAACGAGCAGTACTTC.

This clonotype showed up many times. The chain carries TRBV6-6 and TRBJ1-6; D uncertain. This CDR3 is built from 14 residues. Trimming took 6 bases from V and 7 from J, leaving 13 bases between them. CDR1 is MNHNY and CDR2 is SVGAGI in the germline V gene (reference sequence). CDR3 loop: CASRPPDGNSPLHF. CDR3 nucleotides: TGTGCCAGCAGGCCCCCGGACGGGAATTCACCCCTCCACTTT.

V and J are TRBV7-3 and TRBJ2-3; TRBD1 agrees at 9 bases. CDR3 length equals 16 residues. Germline CDR1 and CDR2: SGHTA and FQGTGA. With 2 bases clipped from V and 6 bases from J, the junction kept 9 bases outside the gene matches. For the CDR3, the DNA is TGTGCCAGCAGCTTAGGACCGGGACAGGGCAGGGATACGCAGTATTTT. Amino acids: CASSLGPGQGRDTQYF.

This clonotype has just a few counts. The chain couples TRBV28 to TRBJ2-3; 7 bases align to TRBD1. The CDR3 has 15 amino acids. With 6 bases clipped from V and 1 base from J, the junction kept 7 bases outside the gene matches. The V gene's germline CDR1 is MDHEN and CDR2 SYDVKM. CDR3 in DNA: TGTGCCAGCAGGCGACAGGGTGAGGGCACAGATACGCAGTATTTT. The encoded protein is CASRRQGEGTDTQYF. The variable domain in full, completed from reference TRBV28 and TRBJ2-3, reads DVKVTQSSRYLVKRTGEKVFLECVQDMDHENMFWYRQDPGLGLRLIYFSYDVKMKEKGDIPEGYSVSREKKERFSLILESASTNQTSMYLCASRRQGEGTDTQYFGPGTRLTVL.

This sequence joins TRBV6-5 and TRBJ2-7; D not resolved. This CDR3 region has 14 residues. V lost 4 bases and J lost 0, with 10 bases in between. Germline CDR1 MNHEY, CDR2 SVGAGI. Written as DNA, the CDR3 is TGTGCCAGCAGTTCGGTTTTAGACTCCTACGAGCAGTACTTC. Its translation is CASSSVLDSYEQYF.

This clonotype was seen a handful of times. This sequence joins TRBV7-9 and TRBJ2-7, with D hard to call. This CDR3 region has 14 residues. The germline V gene encodes CDR1 SEHNR and CDR2 FQNEAQ (reference sequence). Trimming shortened V by 5 bases and J by 0 bases, and 11 bases separated the two germline ends. The CDR3 DNA sequence: TGTGCCAGCAGCCCCCCGACTGGCTCCTACGAGCAGTACGTC. Amino acid sequence: CASSPPTGSYEQYV.

The chain joins TRBV28 to TRBJ2-7; D call uncertain. Germline CDR1 MDHEN, CDR2 SYDVKM. CDR3 size: 12 residues. V shed 5 bases and J shed 3 bases, with 8 bases lying between them. CDR3 sequence reads: CASSLPHYEQYF. For the CDR3, the DNA is TGTGCCAGCAGTCTTCCTCACTACGAGCAGTACTTC.

This clonotype was seen a handful of times. One end of the junction does not line up with germline, which may come from a read error. The J gene is TRBJ1-1, the V gene TRBV29-1, with D possibly matching TRBD1 (5 bases). Germline lookup yields CDR1 SQVTM and CDR2 ANQGSEA. The CDR3 has 14 residues. The CDR3 DNA is TGCAGCGTGGAAGGGTACGGGGGTAACACTGAAGCTTTCTTT. Translation gives CSVEGYGGNTEAFF.

There are many counts of this clonotype. The V gene is TRBV19, the J gene TRBJ2-4, with D possibly TRBD1 on 6 matching bases. This CDR3 is built from 14 residues. V was trimmed by 6 bases and J by 7 bases, leaving 16 bases between them. Per the germline V gene, CDR1 is LNHDA and CDR2 is SQIVND (reference sequence). The CDR3 here is CASSTGQGFNIQYF. The CDR3 region has the DNA TGTGCCAGTAGCACAGGGCAGGGTTTCAACATTCAGTACTTC.

This clonotype came up a few times. V gene TRBV30 combines with J gene TRBJ1-2; perhaps TRBD1 as D (6 bases). Germline loops: CDR1 GTSNPN, CDR2 SVGIG (reference sequence). The CDR3 covers 13 residues. V was pared by 2 bases and J by 7 bases, with 14 bases between. CDR3: CAWSRGTGSGYTF. The DNA of the CDR3 is TGTGCCTGGAGTCGCGGAACAGGGAGTGGCTACACCTTC.

This clonotype has only a few counts. The chain couples TRBV5-1 to TRBJ2-5; perhaps D is TRBD1 or TRBD2 (5 bases each). The germline V gene has CDR1 SGHRS and CDR2 YFSETQ. V was cut by 0 bases and J by 2 bases, with 11 bases left in between. This CDR3 contains 15 residues. DNA of the CDR3: TGCGCCAGCAGCTTGGCTCTTGGGGGACAAGAGACCCAGTACTTC. Translating it yields CASSLALGGQETQYF.

This clonotype was detected a few times. The J gene is TRBJ2-5, the V gene TRBV11-2; 7 bases map to TRBD1. The CDR3 runs to 15 residues. Trimming at V came to 5 bases and at J to 2 bases, leaving 8 bases not matched to a gene. Germline V lookup: CDR1 SGHAT, CDR2 FQNNGV. The CDR3 region has the DNA TGTGCCAGCAGCCTTAGGACAGGAGAACAAGAGACCCAGTACTTC. Protein sequence: CASSLRTGEQETQYF. The entire variable domain, with the rest obtained from reference TRBV11-2 and TRBJ2-5, is as follows: EAGVAQSPRYKIIEKRQSVAFWCNPISGHATLYWYQQILGQGPKLLIQFQNNGVVDDSQLPKDRFSAERLKGVDSTLKIQPAKLEDSAVYLCASSLRTGEQETQYFGPGTRLLVL.

The chain's CDR3 is CASSQDGTGTRYTQYF. For the CDR3, the DNA is TGCGCCAGCAGCCAAGATGGCACAGGGACTAGGTATACGCAGTATTTT. The V and J genes are TRBV4-3 and TRBJ2-3; TRBD2 matches at 8 bases. There are 16 residues in the CDR3. Trimming took 0 bases from V and 7 from J; bases not matched to a gene: 9. Germline V gives CDR1 LGHNA, CDR2 YSLEER.

The genes are TRBV29-1 and TRBJ1-1; the D is unclear. CDR1 SQVTM and CDR2 ANQGSEA come from the germline V gene. The germline V and J ends were trimmed by 7 bases and 1 base, with 4 bases remaining between them. The CDR3 spans 10 residues. This CDR3 is CSAQNTEAFF. DNA for the CDR3: TGCAGCGCCCAGAACACTGAAGCTTTCTTT.